Shown below are 2 T cell receptor beta chains from a single sample sequenced in a study of response to subunit inactivated influenza vaccine. TCRdb reprocessed the RT-PCR reads with MiXCR, giving one entry per CDR3 protein. The sample records hundreds of thousands of distinct CDR3 sequences, approximately 7.1% being singletons. The specimen comprised PBMCs from blood, sampled around 25 months after vaccination. Receptors were obtained from a man aged 50 to 69 who received an inactivated influenza vaccine.

This chain connects TRBV5-1 to TRBJ2-3; 10 bases are a match to TRBD2. The CDR3 sequence is 20 residues long. CDR1 and CDR2 (germline): SGHRS, YFSETQ. After removal of 0 bases from V and 4 bases from J, the junction contained 17 bases not matched to a gene. CDR3 sequence: CASSLAISRLAGEFPDTQYF. DNA for the CDR3: TGCGCCAGCAGCTTGGCCATTAGTCGGCTAGCGGGGGAATTTCCAGATACGCAGTATTTT.

This clonotype was seen a few times. V and J are TRBV9 and TRBJ1-1, with D hard to call. Deletions cut 0 bases from V and 1 base from J, with 10 bases between. Germline V CDR1 and CDR2: SGDLS, YYNGEE. The CDR3 contains 15 residues. The CDR3 sequence: CASSVGHSGNTEAFF. The CDR3 DNA follows: TGTGCCAGCAGCGTAGGACATTCGGGGAACACTGAAGCTTTCTTT.